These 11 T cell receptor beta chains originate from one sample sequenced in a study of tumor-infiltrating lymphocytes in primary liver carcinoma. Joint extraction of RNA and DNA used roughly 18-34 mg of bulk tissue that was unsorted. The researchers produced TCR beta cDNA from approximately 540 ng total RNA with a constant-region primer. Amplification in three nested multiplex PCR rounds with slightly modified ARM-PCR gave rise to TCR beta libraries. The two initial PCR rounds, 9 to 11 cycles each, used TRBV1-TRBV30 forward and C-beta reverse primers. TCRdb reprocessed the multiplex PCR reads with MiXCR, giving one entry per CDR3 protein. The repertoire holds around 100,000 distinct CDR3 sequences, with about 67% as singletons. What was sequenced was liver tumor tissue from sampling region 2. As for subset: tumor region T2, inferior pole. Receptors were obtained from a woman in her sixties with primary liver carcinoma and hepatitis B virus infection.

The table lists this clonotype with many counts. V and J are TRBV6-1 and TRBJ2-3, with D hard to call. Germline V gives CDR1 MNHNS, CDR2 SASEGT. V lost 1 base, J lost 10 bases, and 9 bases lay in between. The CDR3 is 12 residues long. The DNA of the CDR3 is TGTGCCAGCAGTGAAGGAATGTGGGCGCAGTATTTT. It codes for CASSEGMWAQYF.

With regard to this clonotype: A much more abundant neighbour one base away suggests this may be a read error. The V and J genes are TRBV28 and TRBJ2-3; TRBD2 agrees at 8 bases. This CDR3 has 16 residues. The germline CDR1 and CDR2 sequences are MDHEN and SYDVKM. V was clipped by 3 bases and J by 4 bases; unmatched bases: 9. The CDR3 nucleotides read TGTGCCAGCAGTTTTCCTCATAGCGGGACTCCAGATACGCAGTATTTT. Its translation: CASSFPHSGTPDTQYF.

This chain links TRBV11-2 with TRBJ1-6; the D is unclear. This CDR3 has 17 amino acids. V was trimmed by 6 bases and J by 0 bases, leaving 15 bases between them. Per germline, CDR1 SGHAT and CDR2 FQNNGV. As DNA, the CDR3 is TGTGCCAGCAGTTTCACACGAGGGAGCTCCTATAATTCACCCCTCCACTTT. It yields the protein CASSFTRGSSYNSPLHF.

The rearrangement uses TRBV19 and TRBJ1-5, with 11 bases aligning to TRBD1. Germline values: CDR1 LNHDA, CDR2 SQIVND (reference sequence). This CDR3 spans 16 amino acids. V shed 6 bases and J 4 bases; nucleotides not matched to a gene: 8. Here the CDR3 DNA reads TGTGCCAGTAGCAGGGATGGGACAGGGGGGAATCAGCCCCAGCATTTT. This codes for CASSRDGTGGNQPQHF.

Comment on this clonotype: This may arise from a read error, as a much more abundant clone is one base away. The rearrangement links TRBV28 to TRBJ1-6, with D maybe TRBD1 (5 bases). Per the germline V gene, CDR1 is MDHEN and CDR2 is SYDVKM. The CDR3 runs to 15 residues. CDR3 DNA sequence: TGTGCCAGCAGTTTAGGCAGGGCCTATAATTCACCCCTCTACTTT. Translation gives CASSLGRAYNSPLYF.

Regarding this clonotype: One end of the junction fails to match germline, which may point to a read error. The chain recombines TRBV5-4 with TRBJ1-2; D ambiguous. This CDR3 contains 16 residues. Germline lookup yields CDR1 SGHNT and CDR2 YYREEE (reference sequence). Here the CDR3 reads CASSLAPRVTGYGYAF. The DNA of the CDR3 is TGTGCCAGCAGCTTGGCTCCACGCGTGACTGGATATGGCTACGCCTTC.

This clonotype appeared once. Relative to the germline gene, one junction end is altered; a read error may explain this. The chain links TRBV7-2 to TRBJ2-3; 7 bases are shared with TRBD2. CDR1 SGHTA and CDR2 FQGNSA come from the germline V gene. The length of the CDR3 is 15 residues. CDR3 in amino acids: CASSALARYTDTQFF. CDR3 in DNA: TGTGCCAGCAGCGCACTAGCGCGATACACAGATACGCAGTTTTTT.

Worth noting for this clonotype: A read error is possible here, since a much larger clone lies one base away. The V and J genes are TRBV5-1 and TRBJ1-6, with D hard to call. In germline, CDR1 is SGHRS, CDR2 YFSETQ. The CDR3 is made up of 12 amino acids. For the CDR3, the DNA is TGCGCCAGCAGCTTGGGGAATTTACCCCTCCACTTT. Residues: CASSLGNLPLHF.

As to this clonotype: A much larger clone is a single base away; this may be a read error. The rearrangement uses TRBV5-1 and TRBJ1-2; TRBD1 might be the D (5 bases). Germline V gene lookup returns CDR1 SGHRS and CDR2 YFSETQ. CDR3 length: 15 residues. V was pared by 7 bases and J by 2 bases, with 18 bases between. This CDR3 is CASGPAGWDNYGYTF. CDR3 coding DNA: TGCGCCAGCGGCCCTGCTGGGTGGGACAACTATGGCTACACCTTC.

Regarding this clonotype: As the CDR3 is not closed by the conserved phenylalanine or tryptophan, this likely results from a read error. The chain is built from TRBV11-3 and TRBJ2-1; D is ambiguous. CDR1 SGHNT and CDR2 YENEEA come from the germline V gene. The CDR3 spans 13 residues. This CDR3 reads CVSSSEYNNEQFI. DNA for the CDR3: TGTGTCAGCAGCTCGGAGTACAACAATGAGCAGTTCATC.

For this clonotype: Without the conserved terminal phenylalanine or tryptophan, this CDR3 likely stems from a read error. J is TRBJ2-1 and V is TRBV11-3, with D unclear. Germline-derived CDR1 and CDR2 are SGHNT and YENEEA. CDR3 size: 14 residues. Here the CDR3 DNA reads TGTGCCAGCAGCTCCCAGAGCTCCTACACTGAGCAGTTCTAC. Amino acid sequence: CASSSQSSYTEQFY.